Each of the 19 T cell receptor beta chains below was sequenced from the same sample in a study of blood T cell repertoires in COVID-19. TCRdb's copy holds only in-frame clones and misses some; the assay was immunoSEQ multiplex PCR. This sample has fewer than 350,000 clones, with about 82% found just once. The sequenced sample was peripheral blood. The receptor source for this set is a human donor in a cohort sampled during active COVID-19.

The count of this clone is one. V and J are TRBV28 and TRBJ1-1; no clear D gene. The V end was cut by 8 bases, the J end by 2 bases, with 15 bases between. This CDR3 has 14 amino acids. CDR1 and CDR2 (germline): MDHEN, SYDVKM. CDR3 region: CASGPRRLNTEAFF. The DNA for the CDR3 is TGTGCCAGCGGTCCGAGGCGCCTTAACACTGAAGCTTTCTTT.

V gene TRBV12-5 combines with J gene TRBJ2-5; 10 bases align to TRBD2. J lost 4 bases, V lost 1 base, and 3 bases had no gene match. CDR1 is LGHNT, CDR2 FRNRAP, per germline. The CDR3 is 15 amino acids. The CDR3 DNA is TGTGCTAGTGGTTTGGGACTAGCGGGTGGAGAGACCCAGTACTTC. It translates to CASGLGLAGGETQYF.

The V and J genes are TRBV4-1 and TRBJ2-3; the match to TRBD2 covers 10 bases. Germline V gene data show CDR1 as MGHRA and CDR2 as YSYEKL. The ends lost 0 bases at V and 5 bases at J; junction bases unmatched: 2. The CDR3 sequence is 15 residues long. The CDR3 nucleotides are TGCGCCAGCAGCCAAGATCGACTAGCGGGAGATACGCAGTATTTT. Translation: CASSQDRLAGDTQYF.

The rearrangement links TRBV5-1 to TRBJ2-7; a possible D gene is TRBD2 (6 bases). V shed 6 bases and J shed 7 bases, with 17 bases lying between them. The CDR3 extends over 13 amino acids. Germline V CDR1 and CDR2: SGHRS, YFSETQ. Here the CDR3 DNA reads TGCGCCAGCAAGGGCGGGGTCTTTGGAGAGCAGTACTTC. It codes for CASKGGVFGEQYF.

The count of this clone is one. The rearrangement uses TRBV5-1 and TRBJ2-7, with 11 positions matching TRBD2. Per germline, CDR1 SGHRS and CDR2 YFSETQ. The CDR3 totals 16 residues. The trim removed 4 bases at V and 2 bases at J, leaving 8 bases unmatched. CDR3 coding DNA: TGCGCCAGCAGCCCTTCCGGGACTAGCGGCCCCTACGAGCAGTACTTC. Protein product: CASSPSGTSGPYEQYF.

This clone was recorded once. The rearrangement uses TRBV18 and TRBJ1-2; perhaps TRBD1 as D (6 bases). Germline V CDR1 and CDR2: KGHSH, LQKENI. Trimming shortened V by 2 bases and J by 7 bases, and 11 bases separated the two germline ends. CDR3 size: 13 residues. The CDR3 here is CASSPGGAGGYTF. Here the CDR3 DNA reads TGTGCCAGCTCACCAGGGGGCGCGGGTGGCTACACCTTC.

CDR3 residues: CASSQEAGLNTEAFF. The CDR3 nucleotides are TGTGCCAGCAGCCAAGAGGCAGGGTTGAACACTGAAGCTTTCTTT. The gene calls are TRBV14 and TRBJ1-1; possibly TRBD1 for D (5 bases). CDR3 length: 15 residues. Germline loops: CDR1 SGHDN, CDR2 FVKESK. V shed 0 bases and J shed 0 bases, with 8 bases lying between them. Variable domain in full (rest from reference TRBV14 and TRBJ1-1): EAGVTQFPSHSVIEKGQTVTLRCDPISGHDNLYWYRRVMGKEIKFLLHFVKESKQDESGMPNNRFLAERTGGTYSTLKVQPAELEDSGVYFCASSQEAGLNTEAFFGQGTRLTVV.

For the CDR3, the DNA is TGTGCCAGCAGCTCGGGGGGAATCACTGAAGCTTTCTTT. Its translation is CASSSGGITEAFF. J is TRBJ1-1 and V is TRBV7-3, with D tentatively TRBD1 (5 bases). The CDR3 has 13 residues. The V and J ends lost 4 bases and 4 bases respectively, with 10 bases between them. CDR1 SGHTA and CDR2 FQGTGA come from the germline V gene.

This clone was seen more than once but under ten times. The V and J genes are TRBV2 and TRBJ1-6, with a tentative D call TRBD1 (6 bases). The germline V and J ends were trimmed by 8 bases and 5 bases, with 16 bases remaining between them. The CDR3 is 15 amino acids. Germline V gene lookup returns CDR1 SNHLY and CDR2 FYNNEI. CDR3 coding DNA: TGTGCCAGCGGAAGCACAGGGTTGAATAATTCACCCCTCCACTTT. This translates into CASGSTGLNNSPLHF. Based on the CDR3 plus reference TRBV2 and TRBJ1-6, the full variable domain is EPEVTQTPSHQVTQMGQEVILRCVPISNHLYFYWYRQILGQKVEFLVSFYNNEISEKSEIFDDQFSVERPDGSNFTLKIRSTKLEDSAMYFCASGSTGLNNSPLHFGNGTRLTVT.

The chain carries TRBV6-5 and TRBJ1-5, with unresolved D. Trimming left V 0 bases short and J 7 bases short, with 13 bases between. CDR1 and CDR2 from the germline V gene are MNHEY and SVGAGI. The CDR3 runs 15 residues. CDR3 nucleotide sequence: TGTGCCAGCAGTTACTCTCGGGGAGGGCTACAGCCCCAGCATTTT. This gives the protein CASSYSRGGLQPQHF.

The rearrangement uses TRBV19 and TRBJ1-5, with a tentative D call TRBD1 (6 bases). This CDR3 region has 14 residues. Between the trimmed V and J ends, which lost 7 bases and 7 bases, there was a span of 17 bases. CDR1 and CDR2 from the germline V gene are LNHDA and SQIVND (reference sequence). The chain's CDR3 is CASIGGGLWQPQHF. CDR3 nucleotide sequence: TGTGCCAGTATAGGTGGGGGCCTCTGGCAGCCCCAGCATTTT.

The chain joins TRBV10-3 to TRBJ1-5; D gene uncertain. Trimming cost V 4 bases and J 0 bases, with 13 bases left between them. Germline values: CDR1 ENHRY, CDR2 SYGVKD. The CDR3 totals 16 residues. CDR3 sequence (DNA): TGTGCCATCAGTGCCCAGGCTGCGGGTAGCAATCAGCCCCAGCATTTT. It is translated as CAISAQAAGSNQPQHF.

This chain uses TRBV6-2 or TRBV6-3 with TRBJ2-3; 10 bases map to TRBD2. With V trimmed by 2 bases and J by 6 bases, 5 bases remained unmatched. The CDR3 runs 15 residues. Per the germline V gene, CDR1 is MNHEY and CDR2 is SVGEGT. The CDR3 is CASSYLAGAGDTQYF. The CDR3 nucleotides read TGTGCCAGCAGTTACCTAGCGGGGGCGGGGGATACGCAGTATTTT.

This clone turned up a few times. The gene calls are TRBV11-3 and TRBJ1-3; no firm D call. Germline lookup yields CDR1 SGHNT and CDR2 YENEEA. The CDR3 sequence is 15 residues long. With 1 base removed from V and 4 bases from J, the gap between germline ends came to 11 bases. The CDR3 is CASSLAAAVGNTIYF. DNA for the CDR3: TGTGCCAGCAGCTTAGCGGCAGCGGTGGGAAACACCATATATTTT. Full variable domain (remainder filled in from reference TRBV11-3 and TRBJ1-3): EAGVVQSPRYKIIEKKQPVAFWCNPISGHNTLYWYLQNLGQGPELLIRYENEEAVDDSQLPKDRFSAERLKGVDSTLKIQPAELGDSAVYLCASSLAAAVGNTIYFGEGSWLTVV.

The rearrangement links TRBV5-4 to TRBJ2-7; D remains ambiguous. Trimming removed 1 base at V and 4 bases at J, with 9 bases between. Per germline, CDR1 SGHNT and CDR2 YYREEE (reference sequence). The CDR3 is made up of 13 amino acids. The DNA of the CDR3 is TGTGCCAGCAGCTTGATCCCTTCTTACGAGCAGTACTTC. Protein sequence: CASSLIPSYEQYF.

This rearrangement joins TRBV2 to TRBJ1-5, with TRBD1 matching 8 bases. The germline CDR1 and CDR2 sequences are SNHLY and FYNNEI. V dropped 7 bases and J dropped 7; count of bases not matched to a gene: 6. The CDR3 runs 13 residues. CDR3 amino acids: CASIGQGRQPQHF. DNA for the CDR3: TGTGCCAGCATAGGACAGGGACGGCAGCCCCAGCATTTT. Combining the CDR3 with reference TRBV2 and TRBJ1-5 gives the whole variable domain EPEVTQTPSHQVTQMGQEVILRCVPISNHLYFYWYRQILGQKVEFLVSFYNNEISEKSEIFDDQFSVERPDGSNFTLKIRSTKLEDSAMYFCASIGQGRQPQHFGDGTRLSIL.

The V gene is TRBV15, the J gene TRBJ2-7; a possible D gene is TRBD1 (5 bases). The CDR3 runs to 13 residues. The germline V gene has CDR1 LNHNV and CDR2 YYDKDF (reference sequence). V lost 0 bases to trimming and J lost 6 bases, with 9 bases between them. The chain's CDR3 is CATSRDQGAEQYF. As DNA, the CDR3 is TGTGCCACCAGCAGAGATCAAGGGGCCGAGCAGTACTTC. Looking up the rest from reference TRBV15 and TRBJ2-7 gives the full variable domain: DAMVIQNPRYQVTQFGKPVTLSCSQTLNHNVMYWYQQKSSQAPKLLFHYYDKDFNNEADTPDNFQSRRPNTSFCFLDIRSPGLGDTAMYLCATSRDQGAEQYFGPGTRLTVT.

This sequence joins TRBV24-1 and TRBJ2-1, with 15 positions matching TRBD2. The CDR3 length is 18 residues. Germline V lookup: CDR1 KGHDR, CDR2 SFDVKD. V was pared by 2 bases and J by 2 bases, with 3 bases of the junction left unmatched. This chain's CDR3 is CATSDYRTSGGAYNEQFF. Written as DNA, the CDR3 is TGTGCCACCAGTGATTATAGGACTAGCGGGGGGGCCTACAATGAGCAGTTCTTC.

The chain uses TRBV4-1 and TRBJ2-7, with D tentatively TRBD1 (5 bases). The CDR3 extends over 13 amino acids. V was shortened by 3 bases and J by 1 base, with 7 bases between the two germline ends. Germline V gives CDR1 MGHRA, CDR2 YSYEKL. CDR3 sequence: CASSHTGSYEQYF. The CDR3 DNA follows: TGCGCCAGCAGCCACACAGGATCCTACGAGCAGTACTTC.